This entry lists 16 T cell receptor beta chains sequenced from one sample in a study of beta chain features in type 1 diabetes. The authors reverse transcribed all of the isolated RNA, so sequencing captured expressed TCRB transcripts. The protocol was immunoSEQ multiplex PCR, while the TCRdb copy is restricted to in-frame clones and leaves out a portion. This table has roughly 250,000 clones, 9.6% appearing once. The sequencing input was naive CD4+ T cells from blood. These receptors were obtained from a woman aged 18-30 years in good health.

This clone occurred a few times. The genes are TRBV11-2 and TRBJ1-2, with D possibly TRBD1 on 6 matching bases. CDR1 and CDR2 (germline): SGHAT, FQNNGV. V was trimmed by 5 bases and J by 2 bases, leaving 9 bases between them. The CDR3 loop spans 13 amino acids. CDR3 in amino acids: CASSARGNYGYTF. CDR3 sequence (DNA): TGTGCCAGCAGCGCCAGGGGAAACTATGGCTACACCTTC.

This clone was found a few times. The chain couples TRBV19 to TRBJ1-1, with 7 bases aligning to TRBD1. Germline assignment: CDR1 LNHDA and CDR2 SQIVND (reference sequence). CDR3 length: 15 amino acids. J gave up 3 bases and V 5 bases, and 9 bases lay outside the gene matches. CDR3 bases: TGTGCCAGTAGTCCCTCGACAGGGCCGTACACTGAAGCTTTCTTT. Its protein product is CASSPSTGPYTEAFF.

This sequence joins TRBV6-5 and TRBJ2-2; weak D call: TRBD1 (6 bases). From germline, CDR1 is MNHEY and CDR2 SVGAGI. The CDR3 extends over 15 amino acids. The V end lost 8 bases, the J end lost 2 bases, and 15 bases lay between the germline ends. The CDR3 sequence: CASFRTGHNTGELFF. CDR3 in DNA: TGTGCCAGCTTTCGCACGGGACATAACACCGGGGAGCTGTTTTTT.

V and J are TRBV6-5 and TRBJ2-7, with D perhaps matching TRBD2 (5 bases). The CDR3 runs 14 residues. V was clipped by 7 bases and J by 1 base, with 14 bases between them. Germline CDR1 reads MNHEY; CDR2 reads SVGAGI. Here the CDR3 reads CASTLPGMSYEQYF. CDR3 sequence (DNA): TGTGCCAGCACCCTACCGGGGATGTCCTACGAGCAGTACTTC.

This clone appeared a few times. This sequence joins TRBV7-9 and TRBJ2-1, with D possibly TRBD2 on 6 matching bases. The germline gives CDR1 SEHNR, CDR2 FQNEAQ (reference sequence). V lost 8 bases, J lost 0 bases, and 14 bases lay in between. The CDR3 runs to 15 residues. The CDR3 loop reads CASPRDGSSYNEQFF. Written as DNA, the CDR3 is TGTGCCAGCCCTAGAGACGGGAGCTCCTACAATGAGCAGTTCTTC.

The rearrangement joins TRBV1 to TRBJ1-5; the tabulated D call, TRBD1, remains unverified against the DNA. TRBV1 is noted as a pseudogene. CDR3 length: 16 amino acids. For the CDR3, the DNA is TGCACCAGCAGCCAAGTTAGCAGGGATAGCAATCAGCCCCAGCATTTT. Amino acid sequence: CTSSQVSRDSNQPQHF.

This clone was counted between two and nine times. This chain uses TRBV5-4 with TRBJ2-1, with 7 bases aligning to TRBD2. CDR3 length: 16 residues. V was clipped by 4 bases and J by 5 bases; unmatched bases: 12. Germline V gene data show CDR1 as SGHNT and CDR2 as YYREEE (reference sequence). For the CDR3, the DNA is TGTGCCAGCAGCCCCCCCGGGCTAGCGGACAACAATGAGCAGTTCTTC. Translating gives CASSPPGLADNNEQFF. Filled out from reference TRBV5-4 and TRBJ2-1, the complete variable domain reads ETGVTQSPTHLIKTRGQQVTLRCSSQSGHNTVSWYQQALGQGPQFIFQYYREEENGRGNFPPRFSGLQFPNYSSELNVNALELDDSALYLCASSPPGLADNNEQFFGPGTRLTVL.

The chain couples TRBV6-1 to TRBJ1-5, with D uncertain. The CDR3 extends over 15 amino acids. Germline V gene sequence: CDR1 MNHNS, CDR2 SASEGT. Trimming pared 4 bases from V and 3 bases from J, leaving 13 bases between. CDR3 DNA: TGTGCCAGCAGTGTAGAAAGAGGGCTCAATCAGCCCCAGCATTTT. Protein: CASSVERGLNQPQHF.

The chain recombines TRBV18 with TRBJ2-1, with 7 bases matching TRBD2. The ends lost 3 bases at V and 6 bases at J; junction bases unmatched: 17. Germline V gene sequence: CDR1 KGHSH, CDR2 LQKENI. CDR3 length: 18 residues. CDR3 nucleotides: TGTGCCAGCTCACCCGTATTAACTAGCGCCAAAAACCTCAATGAGCAGTTCTTC. This codes for CASSPVLTSAKNLNEQFF. Drawing the rest from reference TRBV18 and TRBJ2-1, the complete variable domain is NAGVMQNPRHLVRRRGQEARLRCSPMKGHSHVYWYRQLPEEGLKFMVYLQKENIIDESGMPKERFSAEFPKEGPSILRIQQVVRGDSAAYFCASSPVLTSAKNLNEQFFGPGTRLTVL.

This chain joins TRBV6-1 and TRBJ2-1, with a weak D call TRBD2 (5 bases). The germline CDR1 and CDR2 sequences are MNHNS and SASEGT. Deletions cut 4 bases from V and 5 bases from J, with 21 bases between. This CDR3 is 17 amino acids long. The CDR3 region is CASSGKLLALNDNEQFF. CDR3 nucleotide sequence: TGTGCCAGCAGTGGAAAGCTTTTAGCGCTGAACGACAATGAGCAGTTCTTC.

This clone was counted a few times. The chain recombines TRBV9 with TRBJ2-3; D ambiguous. The CDR3 length is 15 residues. CDR1 is SGDLS and CDR2 is YYNGEE in the germline V gene. V lost 0 bases and J lost 1, with 9 bases in between. The CDR3 region is CASSVAGRRTDTQYF. In DNA, the CDR3 is TGTGCCAGCAGCGTAGCAGGCCGGCGCACAGATACGCAGTATTTT.

The table lists this clone with a count of one. The V call is TRBV18, the J call TRBJ2-3; a weak D match, TRBD1 (6 bases). Germline V gene sequence: CDR1 KGHSH, CDR2 LQKENI. CDR3 length: 16 amino acids. V was clipped by 1 base and J by 6 bases, with 17 bases between them. The DNA of the CDR3 is TGTGCCAGCTCACCACTTAATACTCAGGGGTTGGATACGCAGTATTTT. Translation gives CASSPLNTQGLDTQYF. Complete variable domain (other parts from reference TRBV18 and TRBJ2-3): NAGVMQNPRHLVRRRGQEARLRCSPMKGHSHVYWYRQLPEEGLKFMVYLQKENIIDESGMPKERFSAEFPKEGPSILRIQQVVRGDSAAYFCASSPLNTQGLDTQYFGPGTRLTVL.

The rearrangement joins TRBV15 to TRBJ2-7, with 7 bases aligning to TRBD2. This CDR3 comprises 17 residues. The trim removed 0 bases at V and 0 bases at J, leaving 8 bases unmatched. Germline values: CDR1 LNHNV, CDR2 YYDKDF (reference sequence). In DNA, the CDR3 is TGTGCCACCAGCAGAGATCCTGCGGGAGATTTCTCCTACGAGCAGTACTTC. Translated, it gives CATSRDPAGDFSYEQYF.

The chain combines TRBV19 with TRBJ1-5; 8 bases line up with TRBD1. CDR1 and CDR2 (germline): LNHDA, SQIVND (reference sequence). The CDR3 is made up of 16 amino acids. V gave up 5 bases and J gave up 11 bases; unmatched junction bases: 17. CDR3 in DNA: TGTGCCAGTAGTCCTCCGAGACAGGGGCCGATCAGAGCCCAGCATTTT. Residues: CASSPPRQGPIRAQHF.

The chain carries TRBV30 and TRBJ1-1; D not certain. V lost 0 bases and J 5 bases, leaving 13 bases between the germline ends. The length of the CDR3 is 14 residues. Germline CDR1 and CDR2: GTSNPN and SVGIG (reference sequence). CDR3 sequence reads: CAWSVWGAGTEAFF. The DNA of the CDR3 is TGTGCCTGGAGTGTTTGGGGAGCGGGGACTGAAGCTTTCTTT.

This clone was observed a few times. This chain connects TRBV5-1 to TRBJ2-7, with 11 positions matching TRBD2. Trimming cost V 0 bases and J 4 bases; bases outside gene matches: 3. Germline V gene sequence: CDR1 SGHRS, CDR2 YFSETQ. This CDR3 has 15 amino acids. The DNA for the CDR3 is TGCGCCAGCAGCTTGGGGGGACTAGCGGTTTACGAGCAGTACTTC. It yields the protein CASSLGGLAVYEQYF.